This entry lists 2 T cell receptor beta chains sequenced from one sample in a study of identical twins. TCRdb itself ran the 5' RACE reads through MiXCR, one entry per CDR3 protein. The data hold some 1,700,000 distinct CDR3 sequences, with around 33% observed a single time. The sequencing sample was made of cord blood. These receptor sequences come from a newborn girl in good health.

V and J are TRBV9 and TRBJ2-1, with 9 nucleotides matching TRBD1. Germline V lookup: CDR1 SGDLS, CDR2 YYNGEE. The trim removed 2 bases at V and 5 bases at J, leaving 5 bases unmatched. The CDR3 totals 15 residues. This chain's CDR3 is CASSVGQGPDNEQFF. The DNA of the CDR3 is TGTGCCAGCAGCGTGGGACAGGGTCCCGACAATGAGCAGTTCTTC.

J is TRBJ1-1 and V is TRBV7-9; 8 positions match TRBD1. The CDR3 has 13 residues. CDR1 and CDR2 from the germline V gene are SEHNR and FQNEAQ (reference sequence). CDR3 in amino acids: CLGGKQGGPEAFF. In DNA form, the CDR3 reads TGTTTGGGAGGGAAACAGGGGGGTCCTGAAGCTTTCTTT.